Below are 12 T cell receptor beta chains sequenced from a single sample in a study of early T cells in non-severe SARS-CoV-2 infection. TCRdb processed the 5' RACE reads anew with MiXCR; each CDR3 protein has one entry. Of 35,000 to 40,000 distinct CDR3 sequences listed, around 3.9% were seen once; the top ten hold 9% to 10%. Sequencing input: whole blood. The origin of the receptors is an adult who was a healthcare worker with PCR-confirmed SARS-CoV-2 infection or an uninfected control (not recorded which).

The V call is TRBV20-1, the J call TRBJ1-5; D perhaps matches TRBD1 (5 bases). Germline V gene data show CDR1 as DFQATT and CDR2 as SNEGSKA (reference sequence). V was clipped by 3 bases and J by 0 bases, with 9 bases between them. The length of the CDR3 is 14 residues. The CDR3 here is CSASGANSNQPQHF. As DNA, the CDR3 is TGCAGTGCTAGTGGGGCTAATAGCAATCAGCCCCAGCATTTT.

This clonotype came up many times. This rearrangement joins TRBV7-3 to TRBJ2-3; D uncertain. Per the germline V gene, CDR1 is SGHTA and CDR2 is FQGTGA. V was trimmed by 4 bases and J by 1 base, leaving 6 bases between them. This CDR3 region has 13 residues. CDR3 nucleotide sequence: TGTGCCAGCAGCTCCCCCGGCACAGATACGCAGTATTTT. Amino acids: CASSSPGTDTQYF.

The chain recombines TRBV7-2 with TRBJ2-2; 9 bases fit TRBD2. Germline V gene data show CDR1 as SGHTA and CDR2 as FQGNSA. CDR3 length equals 15 residues. V lost 3 bases to trimming and J lost 4 bases; unmatched junction nucleotides: 3. In DNA, the CDR3 is TGTGCCAGCAGCTTGGTACTAGCGGGCACCGGGGAGCTGTTTTTT. Translated: CASSLVLAGTGELFF.

This clonotype was seen at least ten times. The genes are TRBV24-1 and TRBJ1-2; 8 bases match TRBD1. CDR1 is KGHDR and CDR2 is SFDVKD in the germline V gene. CDR3 length equals 13 residues. V lost 7 bases, J lost 2 bases, and 2 bases stayed unmatched. The CDR3 DNA sequence: TGTGCCACCAGCCGGACAGGGAACTATGGCTACACCTTC. Its translation is CATSRTGNYGYTF.

This clonotype was found many times. V usage is TRBV5-8 and J usage is TRBJ1-4; D is undetermined. The CDR3 length is 15 residues. Germline values: CDR1 SGHTS, CDR2 YDEGEE. V gave up 4 bases and J gave up 6 bases, with 16 bases separating them. CDR3 DNA sequence: TGTGCCAGCAGCCTTGGTCCTAGGCCGCATGAAAAACTGTTTTTT. Residues: CASSLGPRPHEKLFF.

This clonotype was seen at least ten times. CDR3 region: CASSPTSGQTLIPV. As DNA, the CDR3 is TGTGCCAGCAGTCCCACCTCGGGACAGACCCTAATCCCCGTC. The chain joins TRBV6-1 to TRBJ2-7, with 7 nucleotides matching TRBD1. Looked up from germline, CDR1 is MNHNS and CDR2 is SASEGT. This CDR3 is built from 14 residues.

This clonotype was observed many times. The chain links TRBV7-9 to TRBJ2-3; 8 bases align to TRBD2. This CDR3 is 15 amino acids long. Germline CDR1 reads SEHNR; CDR2 reads FQNEAQ (reference sequence). The junction had 6 bases not matched to a gene; V was cut back by 5 bases and J by 2 bases. CDR3 protein: CASSQKREHTDTQYF. The CDR3 DNA sequence: TGTGCCAGCAGCCAAAAGCGGGAGCACACAGATACGCAGTATTTT.

There are many counts of this clonotype. The V call is TRBV6-5, the J call TRBJ2-1; 8 bases line up with TRBD2. This CDR3 comprises 15 residues. Germline CDR1 MNHEY, CDR2 SVGAGI. V dropped 2 bases and J dropped 5; count of bases not matched to a gene: 5. CDR3 bases: TGTGCCAGCAGTTACGGACCCGGGAGGGACAATGAGCAGTTCTTC. Its protein product is CASSYGPGRDNEQFF.

In its sample, this clonotype was seen a few times. The V gene is TRBV2, the J gene TRBJ2-7; the D gene is possibly TRBD1 (6 bases). The CDR3 contains 12 residues. Germline V CDR1 and CDR2: SNHLY, FYNNEI. V shed 6 bases and J shed 3 bases, with 9 bases lying between them. CDR3: CASRKTGYEQYF. CDR3 DNA sequence: TGTGCCAGCAGAAAGACAGGCTACGAGCAGTACTTC.

This clonotype showed up just a few times. V and J are TRBV20-1 and TRBJ2-5, with TRBD2 matching 9 bases. The CDR3 loop spans 12 amino acids. The V segment lost 5 bases and the J segment 5 bases; nucleotides outside the gene matches: 3. Germline CDR1 reads DFQATT; CDR2 reads SNEGSKA (reference sequence). The CDR3 DNA sequence: TGCAGTGCTCCAGGACTAGCGGAGACCCAGTACTTC. It encodes CSAPGLAETQYF.

In its sample, this clonotype was seen many times. This rearrangement joins TRBV6-2 or TRBV6-3 to TRBJ2-7; D is unresolved. The CDR3 is 13 residues long. The germline V and J ends were trimmed by 6 bases and 9 bases, with 18 bases remaining between them. The germline gives CDR1 MNHEY, CDR2 SVGEGT. The CDR3 DNA follows: TGTGCCAGCAGCCCCCCCCTGCGGATGTGGCAGTACTTC. Its protein is CASSPPLRMWQYF.

This clonotype was seen at least ten times. The CDR3 sequence is CASSLGGQGSYNEQFF. As DNA, the CDR3 is TGTGCCAGCAGCTTGGGTGGCCAGGGTTCCTACAATGAGCAGTTCTTC. The J gene is TRBJ2-1, the V gene TRBV5-5; maybe TRBD1 (5 bases). Trimming left V 0 bases short and J 1 base short, with 11 bases between. Germline V lookup: CDR1 SGHKS, CDR2 YYEKEE (reference sequence). The CDR3 covers 16 residues.